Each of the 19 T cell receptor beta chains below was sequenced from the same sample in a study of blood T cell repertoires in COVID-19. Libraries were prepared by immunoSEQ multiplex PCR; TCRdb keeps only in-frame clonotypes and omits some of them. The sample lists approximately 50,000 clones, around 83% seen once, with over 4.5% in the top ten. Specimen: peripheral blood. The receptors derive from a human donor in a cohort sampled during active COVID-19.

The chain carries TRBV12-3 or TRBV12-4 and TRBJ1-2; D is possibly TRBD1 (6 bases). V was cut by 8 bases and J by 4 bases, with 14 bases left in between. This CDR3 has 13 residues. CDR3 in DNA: TGTGCCAGCCACCGGGGGGCAGGCTATGGCTACACCTTC. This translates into CASHRGAGYGYTF.

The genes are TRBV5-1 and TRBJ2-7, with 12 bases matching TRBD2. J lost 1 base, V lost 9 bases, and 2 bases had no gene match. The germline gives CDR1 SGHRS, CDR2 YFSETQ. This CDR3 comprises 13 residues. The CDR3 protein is CATGLAGSYEQYF. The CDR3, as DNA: TGCGCCACCGGACTAGCGGGGTCCTACGAGCAGTACTTC.

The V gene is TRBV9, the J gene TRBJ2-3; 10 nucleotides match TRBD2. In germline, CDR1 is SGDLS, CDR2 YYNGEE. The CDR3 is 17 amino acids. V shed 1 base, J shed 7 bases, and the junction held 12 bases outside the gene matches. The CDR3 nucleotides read TGTGCCAGCAGCGTATTAGGGAGCGGGGGGGCCCTAAATACGCAGTATTTT. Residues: CASSVLGSGGALNTQYF.

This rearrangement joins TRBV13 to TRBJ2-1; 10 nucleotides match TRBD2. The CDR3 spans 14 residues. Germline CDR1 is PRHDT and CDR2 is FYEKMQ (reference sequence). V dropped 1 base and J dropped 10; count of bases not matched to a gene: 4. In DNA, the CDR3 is TGTGCCAGCAGCTTAGTAGCGGGGGGACCGGAGCAGTTCTTC. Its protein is CASSLVAGGPEQFF.

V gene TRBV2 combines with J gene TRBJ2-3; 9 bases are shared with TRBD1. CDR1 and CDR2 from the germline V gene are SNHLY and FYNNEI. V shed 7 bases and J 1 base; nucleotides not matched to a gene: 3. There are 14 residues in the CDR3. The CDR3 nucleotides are TGTGCCAGCACTAGGGACAGGGGCACAGATACGCAGTATTTT. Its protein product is CASTRDRGTDTQYF.

CDR3: CASSLTRGRTNEKLFF. CDR3 sequence (DNA): TGTGCCAGCAGTTTAACCAGGGGGAGGACTAATGAAAAACTGTTTTTT. The chain uses TRBV7-9 and TRBJ1-4; 7 bases are a match to TRBD1. The V gene's germline CDR1 is SEHNR and CDR2 FQNEAQ (reference sequence). Trimming took 6 bases from V and 2 from J; bases not matched to a gene: 9. This CDR3 is built from 16 residues.

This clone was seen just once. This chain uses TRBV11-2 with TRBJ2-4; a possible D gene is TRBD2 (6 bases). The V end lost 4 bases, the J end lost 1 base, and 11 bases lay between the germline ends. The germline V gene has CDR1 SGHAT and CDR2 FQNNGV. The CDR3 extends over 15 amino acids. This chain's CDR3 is CASSSNGGAKNIQYF. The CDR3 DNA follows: TGTGCCAGCAGCTCAAACGGAGGGGCCAAAAACATTCAGTACTTC.

The DNA for the CDR3 is TGTGCCTGGAGTTTAGGGAGCGACTATGGCTACACCTTC. Translation: CAWSLGSDYGYTF. The rearrangement joins TRBV30 to TRBJ1-2; no clear D gene. Trimming removed 2 bases from V and 3 bases from J, with 10 bases in between. CDR3 size: 13 residues. Germline CDR1 reads GTSNPN; CDR2 reads SVGIG (reference sequence).

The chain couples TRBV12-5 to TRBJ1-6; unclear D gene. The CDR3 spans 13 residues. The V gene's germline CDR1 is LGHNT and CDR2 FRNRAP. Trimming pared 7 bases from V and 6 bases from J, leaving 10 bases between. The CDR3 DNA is TGTGCTAGTGCTCTGGAGATTAATTCACCCCTCCACTTT. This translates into CASALEINSPLHF.

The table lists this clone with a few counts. The CDR3 DNA is TGTGCCAGCAGCTGGACAGGGGGCTACGAGCAGTACTTC. Translation gives CASSWTGGYEQYF. V and J are TRBV5-6 and TRBJ2-7, with TRBD1 identical over 10 bases. Trimming took 3 bases from V and 3 from J; bases not matched to a gene: 0. The CDR3 loop spans 13 amino acids. Germline assignment: CDR1 SGHDT and CDR2 YYEEEE. Drawing the rest from reference TRBV5-6 and TRBJ2-7, the complete variable domain is DAGVTQSPTHLIKTRGQQVTLRCSPKSGHDTVSWYQQALGQGPQFIFQYYEEEERQRGNFPDRFSGHQFPNYSSELNVNALLLGDSALYLCASSWTGGYEQYFGPGTRLTVT.

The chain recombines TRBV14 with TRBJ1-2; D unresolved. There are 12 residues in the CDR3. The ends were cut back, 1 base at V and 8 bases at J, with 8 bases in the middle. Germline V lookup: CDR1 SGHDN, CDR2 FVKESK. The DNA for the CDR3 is TGTGCCAGCAGCCAAGCGGCAGGCGGCTACACCTTC. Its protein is CASSQAAGGYTF.

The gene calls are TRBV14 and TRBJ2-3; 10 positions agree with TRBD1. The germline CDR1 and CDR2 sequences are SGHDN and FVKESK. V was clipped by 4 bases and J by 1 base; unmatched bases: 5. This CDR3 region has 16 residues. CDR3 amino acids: CASSLWTGGGTDTQYF. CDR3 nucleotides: TGTGCCAGCAGCCTATGGACAGGGGGAGGCACAGATACGCAGTATTTT.

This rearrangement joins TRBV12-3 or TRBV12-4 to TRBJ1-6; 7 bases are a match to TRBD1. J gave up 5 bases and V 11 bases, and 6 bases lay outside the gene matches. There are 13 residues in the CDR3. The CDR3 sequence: CASLQGHNSPLHF. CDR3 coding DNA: TGTGCCTCATTACAGGGGCATAATTCACCCCTCCACTTT.

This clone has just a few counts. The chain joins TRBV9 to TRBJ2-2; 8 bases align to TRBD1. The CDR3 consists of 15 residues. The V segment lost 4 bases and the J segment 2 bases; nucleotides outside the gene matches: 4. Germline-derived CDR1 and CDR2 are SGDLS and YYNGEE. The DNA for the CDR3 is TGTGCCAGCAGCTCACAGGGGGGTAACACCGGGGAGCTGTTTTTT. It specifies CASSSQGGNTGELFF.

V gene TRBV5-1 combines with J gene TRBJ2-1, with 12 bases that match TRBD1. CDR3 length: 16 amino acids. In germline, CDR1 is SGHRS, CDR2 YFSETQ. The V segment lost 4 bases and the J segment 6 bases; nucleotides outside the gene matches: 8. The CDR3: CASSPGQGAAGNEQFF. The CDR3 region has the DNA TGCGCCAGCAGCCCGGGACAGGGGGCAGCGGGCAATGAGCAGTTCTTC.

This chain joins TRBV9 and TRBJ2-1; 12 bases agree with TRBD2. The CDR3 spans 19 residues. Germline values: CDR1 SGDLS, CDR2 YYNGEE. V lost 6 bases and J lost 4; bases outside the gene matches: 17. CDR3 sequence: CASNYPPTLAGGGYNEQFF. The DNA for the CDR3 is TGTGCCAGCAACTATCCGCCCACACTAGCGGGGGGTGGGTACAATGAGCAGTTCTTC. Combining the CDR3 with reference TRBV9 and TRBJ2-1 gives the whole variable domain DSGVTQTPKHLITATGQRVTLRCSPRSGDLSVYWYQQSLDQGLQFLIQYYNGEERAKGNILERFSAQQFPDLHSELNLSSLELGDSALYFCASNYPPTLAGGGYNEQFFGPGTRLTVL.

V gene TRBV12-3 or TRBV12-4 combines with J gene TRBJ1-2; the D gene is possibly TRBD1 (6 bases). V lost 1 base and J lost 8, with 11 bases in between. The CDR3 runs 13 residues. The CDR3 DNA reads TGTGCCAGCAGTTTAGTCAGGGGCAGGGGCTACACCTTC. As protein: CASSLVRGRGYTF.

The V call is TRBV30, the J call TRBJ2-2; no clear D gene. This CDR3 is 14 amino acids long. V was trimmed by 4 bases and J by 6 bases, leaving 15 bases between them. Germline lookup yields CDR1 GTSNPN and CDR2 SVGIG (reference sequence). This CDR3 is CAWMSSARSGELFF. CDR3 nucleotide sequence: TGTGCCTGGATGAGTTCCGCTCGCTCCGGGGAGCTGTTTTTT.

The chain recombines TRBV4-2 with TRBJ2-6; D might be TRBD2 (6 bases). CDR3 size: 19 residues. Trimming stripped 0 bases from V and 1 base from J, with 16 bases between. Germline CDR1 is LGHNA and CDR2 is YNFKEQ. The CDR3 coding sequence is TGTGCCAGCAGCCAAGATCGGAGGGCATTAAGATCTGGGGCCAACGTCCTGACTTTC. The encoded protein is CASSQDRRALRSGANVLTF.